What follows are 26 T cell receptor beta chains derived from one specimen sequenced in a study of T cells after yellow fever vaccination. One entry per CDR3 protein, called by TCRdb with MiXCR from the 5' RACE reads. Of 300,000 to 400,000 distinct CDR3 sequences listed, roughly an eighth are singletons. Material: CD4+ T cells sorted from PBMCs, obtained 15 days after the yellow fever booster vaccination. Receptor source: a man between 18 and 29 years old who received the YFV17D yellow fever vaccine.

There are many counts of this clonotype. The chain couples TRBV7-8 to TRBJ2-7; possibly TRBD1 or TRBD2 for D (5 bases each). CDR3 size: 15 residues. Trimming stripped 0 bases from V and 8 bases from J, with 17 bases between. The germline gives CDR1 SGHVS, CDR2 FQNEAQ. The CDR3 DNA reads TGTGCCAGCAGCTTAGCCGGGACCGGCTCTGTCCAGCAGTACTTC. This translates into CASSLAGTGSVQQYF.

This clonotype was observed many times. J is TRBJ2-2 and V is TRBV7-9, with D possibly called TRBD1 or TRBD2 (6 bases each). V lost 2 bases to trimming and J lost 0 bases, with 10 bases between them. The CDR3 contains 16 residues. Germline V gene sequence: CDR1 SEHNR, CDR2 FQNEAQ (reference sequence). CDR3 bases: TGTGCCAGCAGCTTAAGTGGGGGGCCGAACACCGGGGAGCTGTTTTTT. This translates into CASSLSGGPNTGELFF.

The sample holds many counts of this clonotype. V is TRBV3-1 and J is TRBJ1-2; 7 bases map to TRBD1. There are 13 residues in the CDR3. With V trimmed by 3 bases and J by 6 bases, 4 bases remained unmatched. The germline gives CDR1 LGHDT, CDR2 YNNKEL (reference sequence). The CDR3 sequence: CASSQPGGHGYTF. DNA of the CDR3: TGTGCCAGCAGCCAGCCAGGGGGGCATGGCTACACCTTC. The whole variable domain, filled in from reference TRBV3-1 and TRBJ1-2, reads DTAVSQTPKYLVTQMGNDKSIKCEQNLGHDTMYWYKQDSKKFLKIMFSYNNKELIINETVPNRFSPKSPDKAHLNLHINSLELGDSAVYFCASSQPGGHGYTFGSGTRLTVV.

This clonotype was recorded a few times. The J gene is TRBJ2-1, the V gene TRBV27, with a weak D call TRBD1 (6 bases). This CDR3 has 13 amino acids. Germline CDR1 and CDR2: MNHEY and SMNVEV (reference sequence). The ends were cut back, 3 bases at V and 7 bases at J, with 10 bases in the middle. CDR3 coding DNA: TGTGCCAGCAGTTTTCAACAGGGTAATGAGCAGTTCTTC. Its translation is CASSFQQGNEQFF.

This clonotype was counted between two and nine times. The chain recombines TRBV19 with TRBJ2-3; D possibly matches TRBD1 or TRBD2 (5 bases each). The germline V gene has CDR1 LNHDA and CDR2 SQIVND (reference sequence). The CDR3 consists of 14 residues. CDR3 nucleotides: TGTGCGAGCTCTCGGGGACCAGAGCAAGATACGCAGTATTTT. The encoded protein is CASSRGPEQDTQYF.

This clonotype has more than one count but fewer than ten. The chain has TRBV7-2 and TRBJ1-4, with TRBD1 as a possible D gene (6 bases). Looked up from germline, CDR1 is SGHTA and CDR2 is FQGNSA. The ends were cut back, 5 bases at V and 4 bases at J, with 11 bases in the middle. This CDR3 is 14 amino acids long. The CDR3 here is CASSPDRFNEKLFF. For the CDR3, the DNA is TGTGCCAGCAGCCCGGACAGATTTAATGAAAAACTGTTTTTT.

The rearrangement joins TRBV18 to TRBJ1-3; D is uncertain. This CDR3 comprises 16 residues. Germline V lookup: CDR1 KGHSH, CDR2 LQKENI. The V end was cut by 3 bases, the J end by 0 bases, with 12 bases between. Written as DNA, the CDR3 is TGTGCCAGCTCACCCGACGTTCCCCGCTCTGGAAACACCATATATTTT. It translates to CASSPDVPRSGNTIYF. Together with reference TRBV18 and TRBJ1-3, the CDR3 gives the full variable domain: NAGVMQNPRHLVRRRGQEARLRCSPMKGHSHVYWYRQLPEEGLKFMVYLQKENIIDESGMPKERFSAEFPKEGPSILRIQQVVRGDSAAYFCASSPDVPRSGNTIYFGEGSWLTVV.

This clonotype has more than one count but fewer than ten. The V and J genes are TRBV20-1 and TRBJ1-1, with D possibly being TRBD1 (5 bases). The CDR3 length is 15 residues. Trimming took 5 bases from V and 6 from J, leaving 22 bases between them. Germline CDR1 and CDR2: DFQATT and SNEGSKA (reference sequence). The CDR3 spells CSAPSAAQGGSEAFF. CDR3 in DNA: TGCAGTGCTCCTTCGGCGGCCCAGGGCGGGTCTGAAGCTTTCTTT.

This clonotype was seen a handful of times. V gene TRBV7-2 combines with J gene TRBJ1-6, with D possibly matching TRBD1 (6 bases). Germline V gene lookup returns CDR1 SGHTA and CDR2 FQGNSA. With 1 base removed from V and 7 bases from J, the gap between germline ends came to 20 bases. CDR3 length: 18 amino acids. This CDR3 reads CASSLVFRGGRENSPLHF. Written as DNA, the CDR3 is TGTGCCAGCAGCTTAGTCTTCCGGGGGGGCCGTGAGAATTCACCCCTCCACTTT.

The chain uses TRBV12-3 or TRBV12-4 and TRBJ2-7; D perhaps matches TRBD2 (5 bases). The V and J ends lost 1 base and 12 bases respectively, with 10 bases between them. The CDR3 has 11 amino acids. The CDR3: CASSLGEHSYF. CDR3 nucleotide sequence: TGTGCCAGCAGTTTAGGGGAGCACTCGTACTTC.

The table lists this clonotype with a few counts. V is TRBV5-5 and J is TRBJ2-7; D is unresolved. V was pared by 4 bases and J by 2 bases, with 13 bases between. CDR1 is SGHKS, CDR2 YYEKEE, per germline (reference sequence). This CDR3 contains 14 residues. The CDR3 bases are TGTGCCAGCAGCCTCGACGTCTTTACCTACGAGCAGTACTTC. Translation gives CASSLDVFTYEQYF.

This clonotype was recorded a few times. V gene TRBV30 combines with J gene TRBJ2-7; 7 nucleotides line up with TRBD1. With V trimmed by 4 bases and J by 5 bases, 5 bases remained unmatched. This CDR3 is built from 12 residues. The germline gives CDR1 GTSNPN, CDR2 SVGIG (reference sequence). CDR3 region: CAWNLGGDEQYF. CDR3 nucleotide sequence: TGTGCCTGGAATTTAGGGGGCGACGAGCAGTACTTC.

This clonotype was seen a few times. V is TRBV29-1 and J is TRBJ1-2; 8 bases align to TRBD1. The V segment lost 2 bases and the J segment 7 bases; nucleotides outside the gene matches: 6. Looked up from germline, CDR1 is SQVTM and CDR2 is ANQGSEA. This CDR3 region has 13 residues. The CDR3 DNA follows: TGCAGCGTTGAAACAGGGGGTACGCTTGGCTACACCTTC. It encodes CSVETGGTLGYTF.

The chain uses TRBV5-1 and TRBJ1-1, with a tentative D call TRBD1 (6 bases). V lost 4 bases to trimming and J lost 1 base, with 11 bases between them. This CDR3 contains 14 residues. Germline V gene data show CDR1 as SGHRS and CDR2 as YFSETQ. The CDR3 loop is CASSAMTGNTEAFF. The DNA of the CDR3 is TGCGCCAGCAGCGCGATGACAGGGAACACTGAAGCTTTCTTT.

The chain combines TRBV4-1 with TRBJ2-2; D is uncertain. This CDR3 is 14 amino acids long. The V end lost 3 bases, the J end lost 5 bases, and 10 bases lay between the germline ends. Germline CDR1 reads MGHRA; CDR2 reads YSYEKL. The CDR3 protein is CASSQQQVTGELFF. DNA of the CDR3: TGCGCCAGCAGCCAGCAACAAGTTACCGGGGAGCTGTTTTTT.

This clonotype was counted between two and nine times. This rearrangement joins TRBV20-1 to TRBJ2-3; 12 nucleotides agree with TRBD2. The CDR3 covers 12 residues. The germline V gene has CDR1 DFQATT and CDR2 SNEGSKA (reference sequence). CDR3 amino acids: CSSGGATDTQYF. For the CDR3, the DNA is TGCTCTAGCGGGGGGGCCACAGATACGCAGTATTTT.

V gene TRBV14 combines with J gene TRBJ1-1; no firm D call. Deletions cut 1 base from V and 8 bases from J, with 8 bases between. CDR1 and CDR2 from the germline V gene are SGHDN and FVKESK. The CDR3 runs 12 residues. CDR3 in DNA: TGTGCCAGCAGCCAAGTAAGAATCGAAGCTTTCTTT. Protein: CASSQVRIEAFF.

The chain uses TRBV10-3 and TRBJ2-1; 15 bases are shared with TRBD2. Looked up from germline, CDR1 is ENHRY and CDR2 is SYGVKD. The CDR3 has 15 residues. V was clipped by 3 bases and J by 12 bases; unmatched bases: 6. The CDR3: CAISEGLAGGPGQFF. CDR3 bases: TGTGCCATCAGTGAAGGACTAGCGGGGGGGCCGGGGCAGTTCTTC.

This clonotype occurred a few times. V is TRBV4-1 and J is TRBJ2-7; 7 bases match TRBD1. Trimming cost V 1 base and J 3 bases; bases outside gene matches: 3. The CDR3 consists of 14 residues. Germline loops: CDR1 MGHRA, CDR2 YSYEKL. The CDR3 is CASSQGTGFYEQYV. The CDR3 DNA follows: TGCGCCAGCAGCCAAGGGACAGGATTCTACGAGCAGTACGTC.

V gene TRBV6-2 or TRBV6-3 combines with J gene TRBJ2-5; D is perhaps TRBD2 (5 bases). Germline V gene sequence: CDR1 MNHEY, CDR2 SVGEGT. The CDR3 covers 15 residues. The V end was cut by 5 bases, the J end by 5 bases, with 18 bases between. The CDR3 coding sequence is TGTGCCAGCAGTCGACTACCCCAGGTCAGGGAGACCCAGTACTTC. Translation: CASSRLPQVRETQYF.

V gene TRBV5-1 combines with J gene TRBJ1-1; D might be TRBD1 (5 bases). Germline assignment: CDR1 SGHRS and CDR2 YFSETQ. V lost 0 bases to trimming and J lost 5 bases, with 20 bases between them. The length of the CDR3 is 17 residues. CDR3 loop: CASSLAVVDYGGTEAFF. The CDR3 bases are TGCGCCAGCAGCTTGGCCGTTGTGGACTACGGGGGAACTGAAGCTTTCTTT.

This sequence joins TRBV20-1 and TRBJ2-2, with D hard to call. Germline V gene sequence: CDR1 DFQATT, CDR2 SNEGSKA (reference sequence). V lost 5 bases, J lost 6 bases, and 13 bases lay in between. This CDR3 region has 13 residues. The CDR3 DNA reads TGCAGTGCTCCCTCAGGATTATCCGGGGAGCTGTTTTTT. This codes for CSAPSGLSGELFF.

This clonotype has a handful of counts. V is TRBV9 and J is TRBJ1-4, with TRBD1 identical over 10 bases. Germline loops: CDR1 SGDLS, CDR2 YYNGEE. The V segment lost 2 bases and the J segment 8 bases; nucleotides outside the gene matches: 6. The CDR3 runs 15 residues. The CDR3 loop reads CASSVDRDRGEKLFF. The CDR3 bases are TGTGCCAGCAGCGTCGACCGGGACAGGGGAGAAAAACTGTTTTTT.

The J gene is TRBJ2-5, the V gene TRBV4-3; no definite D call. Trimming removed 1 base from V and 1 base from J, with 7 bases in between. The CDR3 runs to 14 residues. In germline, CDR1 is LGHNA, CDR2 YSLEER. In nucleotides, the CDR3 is TGCGCCAGCAGCCAAGGTGGATTCCAAGAGACCCAGTACTTC. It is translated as CASSQGGFQETQYF.

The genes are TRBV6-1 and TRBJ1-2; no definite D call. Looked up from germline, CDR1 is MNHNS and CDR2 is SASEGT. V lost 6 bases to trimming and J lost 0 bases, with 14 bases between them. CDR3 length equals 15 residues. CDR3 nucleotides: TGTGCCAGCAGGGACTGGGCAGAAGCTAACTATGGCTACACCTTC. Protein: CASRDWAEANYGYTF.

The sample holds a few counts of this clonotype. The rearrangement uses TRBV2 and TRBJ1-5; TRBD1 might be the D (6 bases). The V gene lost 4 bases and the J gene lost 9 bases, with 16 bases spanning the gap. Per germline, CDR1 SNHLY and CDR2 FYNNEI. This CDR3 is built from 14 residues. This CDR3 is CASSGRTGGPPQHF. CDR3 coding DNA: TGTGCCAGCAGTGGACGGACGGGGGGCCCGCCCCAGCATTTT. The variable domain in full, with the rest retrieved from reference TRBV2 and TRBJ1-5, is EPEVTQTPSHQVTQMGQEVILRCVPISNHLYFYWYRQILGQKVEFLVSFYNNEISEKSEIFDDQFSVERPDGSNFTLKIRSTKLEDSAMYFCASSGRTGGPPQHFGDGTRLSIL.